This T cell receptor (beta chain) was observed in a study of T-cell memory formation after mild COVID-19. In TCRdb, the 5' RACE reads were re-called with MiXCR into one record per CDR3 protein. The sample has 400,000 to 500,000 distinct CDR3 sequences; around 20% are singletons. Trimming cost V 4 bases and J 6 bases, with 15 bases left between them. Germline CDR1 reads MGHDK; CDR2 reads SYGVNS. There are 15 residues in the CDR3. This TCR was recovered from an adult woman who had mild COVID-19 (a few samples of this study predate the infection). Cell type and time point are not known. Sequenced sample: PBMCs or a T cell subset sorted from them (not recorded which). The rearrangement links TRBV25-1 to TRBJ2-2, with D unresolved. DNA for the CDR3: TGTGCCAGCAGTGTATCCCAGGTCGCATCCGGGGAGCTGTTTTTT. It codes for CASSVSQVASGELFF.